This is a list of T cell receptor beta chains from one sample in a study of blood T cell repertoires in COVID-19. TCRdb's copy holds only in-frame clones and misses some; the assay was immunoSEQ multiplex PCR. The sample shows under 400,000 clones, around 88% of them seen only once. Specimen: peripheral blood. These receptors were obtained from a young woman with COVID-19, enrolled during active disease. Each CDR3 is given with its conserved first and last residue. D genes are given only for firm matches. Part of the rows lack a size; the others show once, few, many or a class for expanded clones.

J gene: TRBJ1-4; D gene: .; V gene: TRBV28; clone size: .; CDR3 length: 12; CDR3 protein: CASTPSWGELFF; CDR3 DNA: TGTGCCAGCACTCCCTCCTGGGGGGAACTGTTTTTT
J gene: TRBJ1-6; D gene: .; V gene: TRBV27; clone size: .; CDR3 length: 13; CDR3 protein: CASSLFGNSPLHF; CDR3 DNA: TGTGCCAGCAGTTTATTCGGGAATTCACCCCTCCACTTT
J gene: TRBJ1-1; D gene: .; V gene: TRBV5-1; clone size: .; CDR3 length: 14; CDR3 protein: CASSIGQTNTEAFF; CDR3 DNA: TGCGCCAGCAGCATAGGACAAACGAACACTGAAGCTTTCTTT
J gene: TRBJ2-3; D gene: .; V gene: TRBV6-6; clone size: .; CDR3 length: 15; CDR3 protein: CASSYRGARTDTQYF; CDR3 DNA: TGTGCCAGCAGTTACCGGGGGGCCCGCACAGATACGCAGTATTTT
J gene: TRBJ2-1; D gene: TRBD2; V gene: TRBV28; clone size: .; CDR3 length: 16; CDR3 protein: CASSTRLAQSYNEQFF; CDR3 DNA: TGTGCCAGCAGTACTCGACTAGCGCAATCCTACAATGAGCAGTTCTTC
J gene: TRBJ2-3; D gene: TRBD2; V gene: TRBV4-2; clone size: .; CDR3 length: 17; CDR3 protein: CASSQEPSGGRTDTQYF; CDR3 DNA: TGTGCCAGCAGCCAAGAGCCTAGCGGGGGCCGCACAGATACGCAGTATTTT
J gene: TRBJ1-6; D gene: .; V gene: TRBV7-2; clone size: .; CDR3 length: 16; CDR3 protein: CASSSGGATYNSPLHF; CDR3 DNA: TGTGCCAGCAGCTCCGGCGGCGCAACCTATAATTCACCCCTCCACTTT
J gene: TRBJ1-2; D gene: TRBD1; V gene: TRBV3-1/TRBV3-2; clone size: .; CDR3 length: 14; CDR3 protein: CASSQGQGARGYTF; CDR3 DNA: TGTGCCAGCAGCCAAGGGCAGGGGGCGCGGGGCTACACCTTC
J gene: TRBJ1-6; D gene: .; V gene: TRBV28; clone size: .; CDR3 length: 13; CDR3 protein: CASSFLGISPLHF; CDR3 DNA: TGTGCCAGCAGCTTTCTCGGGATTTCACCCCTCCACTTT
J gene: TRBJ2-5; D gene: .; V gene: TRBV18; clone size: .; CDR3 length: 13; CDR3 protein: CASSPQGGETQYF; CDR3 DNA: TGTGCCAGCTCACCACAAGGCGGGGAGACCCAGTACTTC
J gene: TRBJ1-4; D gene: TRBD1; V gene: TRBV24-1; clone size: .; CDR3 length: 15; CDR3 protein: CATSEHRGRGWELFF; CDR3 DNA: TGTGCCACCAGTGAACACAGGGGGCGAGGGTGGGAACTGTTTTTT
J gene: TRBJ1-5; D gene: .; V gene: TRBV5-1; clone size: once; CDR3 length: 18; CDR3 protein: CASSTTARTGSGDQPQHF; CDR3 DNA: TGCGCCAGCAGTACCACAGCCCGCACAGGGTCGGGCGATCAGCCCCAGCATTTT
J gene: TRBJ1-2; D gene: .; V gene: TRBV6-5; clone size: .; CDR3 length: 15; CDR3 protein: CASSIRQHNPYGYTF; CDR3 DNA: TGTGCCAGCAGCATCCGACAGCATAATCCCTATGGCTACACCTTC
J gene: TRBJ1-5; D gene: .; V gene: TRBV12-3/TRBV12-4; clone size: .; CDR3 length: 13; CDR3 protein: CASSLTDNQPQHF; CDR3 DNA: TGTGCCAGCAGTTTAACTGATAATCAGCCCCAGCATTTT
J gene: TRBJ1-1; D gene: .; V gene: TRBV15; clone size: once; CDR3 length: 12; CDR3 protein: CATGEMNTEAFF; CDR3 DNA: TGTGCCACCGGAGAGATGAACACTGAAGCTTTCTTT
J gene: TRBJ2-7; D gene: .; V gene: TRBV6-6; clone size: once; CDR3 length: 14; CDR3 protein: CASSYSGAPYEQYF; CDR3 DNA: TGTGCCAGCAGTTACTCAGGGGCCCCCTACGAGCAGTACTTC
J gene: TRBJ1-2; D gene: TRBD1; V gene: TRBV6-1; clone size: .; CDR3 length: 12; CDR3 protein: CASSEQGDGYTF; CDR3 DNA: TGTGCCAGCAGTGAACAGGGGGACGGCTACACCTTC
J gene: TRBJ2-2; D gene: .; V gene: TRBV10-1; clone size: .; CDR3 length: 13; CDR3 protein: CASTTANTGELFF; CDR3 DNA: TGCGCCAGCACCACTGCGAACACCGGGGAGCTGTTTTTT
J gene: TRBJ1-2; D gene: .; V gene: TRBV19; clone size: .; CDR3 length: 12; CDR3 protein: CASSSSSGGYTF; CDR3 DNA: TGTGCCAGTAGTTCGTCATCAGGGGGCTACACCTTC
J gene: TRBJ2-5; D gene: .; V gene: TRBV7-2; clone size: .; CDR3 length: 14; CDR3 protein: CASSLALAQGTQYF; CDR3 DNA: TGTGCCAGCAGCTTAGCTTTAGCCCAGGGGACCCAGTACTTC
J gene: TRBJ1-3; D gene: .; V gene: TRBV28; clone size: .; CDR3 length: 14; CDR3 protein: CASSFGGGGNTIYF; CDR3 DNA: TGTGCCAGCAGTTTCGGGGGTGGGGGAAACACCATATATTTT
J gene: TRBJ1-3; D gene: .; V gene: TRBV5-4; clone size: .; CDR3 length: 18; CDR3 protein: CASSPDSLSLKSGNTIYF; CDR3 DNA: TGTGCCAGCAGCCCGGACAGCCTTTCGCTGAAGTCTGGAAACACCATATATTTT
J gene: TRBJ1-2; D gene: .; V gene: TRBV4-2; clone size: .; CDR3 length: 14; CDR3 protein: CASSQVGGAYGYTF; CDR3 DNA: TGTGCCAGCAGCCAAGTCGGCGGGGCCTATGGCTACACCTTC
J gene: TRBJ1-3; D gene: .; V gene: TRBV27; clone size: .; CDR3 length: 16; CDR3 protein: CASSLKGGGRGNTIYF; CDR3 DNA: TGTGCCAGCAGTTTAAAGGGAGGAGGGAGAGGAAACACCATATATTTT
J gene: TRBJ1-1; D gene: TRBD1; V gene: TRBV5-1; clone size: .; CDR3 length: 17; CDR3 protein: CASSRLTGAGMGTEAFF; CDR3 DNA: TGCGCCAGCAGCAGACTAACAGGGGCGGGGATGGGCACTGAAGCTTTCTTT
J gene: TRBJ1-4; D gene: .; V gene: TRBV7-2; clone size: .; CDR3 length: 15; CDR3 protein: CASSKNQGTSEKLFF; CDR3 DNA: TGTGCCAGCAGCAAGAACCAGGGTACTTCTGAAAAACTGTTTTTT
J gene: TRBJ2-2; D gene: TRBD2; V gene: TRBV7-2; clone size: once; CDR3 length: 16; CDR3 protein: CASSLEAGALIGELFF; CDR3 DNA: TGTGCCAGCAGCTTAGAAGCGGGGGCCCTTATCGGGGAGCTGTTTTTT
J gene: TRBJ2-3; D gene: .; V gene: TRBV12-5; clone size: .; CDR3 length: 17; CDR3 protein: CASGLGRGSSVTDTQYF; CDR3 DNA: TGTGCTAGTGGTTTGGGACGGGGATCTTCTGTCACAGATACGCAGTATTTT
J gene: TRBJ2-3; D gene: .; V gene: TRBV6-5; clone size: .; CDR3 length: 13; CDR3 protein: CATRDRGIDTQYF; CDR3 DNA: TGTGCCACCCGCGATAGGGGGATAGATACGCAGTATTTT
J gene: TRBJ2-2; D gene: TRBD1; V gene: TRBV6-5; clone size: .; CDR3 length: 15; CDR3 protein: CASSTRQGVSGELFF; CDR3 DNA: TGTGCCAGCAGTACCAGACAGGGGGTCTCCGGGGAGCTGTTTTTT
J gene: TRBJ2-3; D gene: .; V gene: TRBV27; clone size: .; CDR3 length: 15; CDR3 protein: CASSFRLRGTDTQYF; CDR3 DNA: TGTGCCAGCAGTTTTCGGCTTCGGGGGACGGATACGCAGTATTTT
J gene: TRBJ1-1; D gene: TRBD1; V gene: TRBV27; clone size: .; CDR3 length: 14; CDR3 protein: CASSQQGVNTEAFF; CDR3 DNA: TGTGCCAGCAGTCAACAGGGGGTGAACACTGAAGCTTTCTTT
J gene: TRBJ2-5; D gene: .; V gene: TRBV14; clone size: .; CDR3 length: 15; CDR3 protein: CASSPRMGQVETQYF; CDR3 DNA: TGTGCCAGCAGCCCCCGGATGGGCCAGGTGGAGACCCAGTACTTC
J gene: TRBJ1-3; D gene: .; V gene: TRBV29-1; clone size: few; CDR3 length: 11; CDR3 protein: CSVTQGNTIYF; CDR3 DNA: TGCAGCGTAACACAGGGAAACACCATATATTTT
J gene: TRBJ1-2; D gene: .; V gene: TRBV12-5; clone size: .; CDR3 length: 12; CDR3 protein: CASGLSGGGYTF; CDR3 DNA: TGTGCTAGTGGTTTGTCAGGAGGTGGCTACACCTTC
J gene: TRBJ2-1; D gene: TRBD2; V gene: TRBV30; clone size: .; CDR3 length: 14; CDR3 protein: CAWSTAGVWNEQFF; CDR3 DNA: TGTGCCTGGAGTACAGCGGGGGTCTGGAATGAGCAGTTCTTC
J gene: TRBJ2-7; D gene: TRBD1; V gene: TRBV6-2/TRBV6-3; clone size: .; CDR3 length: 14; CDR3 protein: CASSYEGAPSEQYF; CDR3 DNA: TGTGCCAGCAGTTACGAGGGGGCCCCCTCCGAGCAGTACTTC
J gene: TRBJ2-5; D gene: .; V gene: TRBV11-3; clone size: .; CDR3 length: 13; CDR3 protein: CASSLGERRTQYF; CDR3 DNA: TGTGCCAGCAGCTTAGGGGAGCGACGGACCCAGTACTTC
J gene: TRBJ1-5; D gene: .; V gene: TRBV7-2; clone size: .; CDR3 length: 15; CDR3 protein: CASSFRRGDNQPQHF; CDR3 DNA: TGTGCCAGCAGCTTTAGGCGGGGCGACAATCAGCCCCAGCATTTT
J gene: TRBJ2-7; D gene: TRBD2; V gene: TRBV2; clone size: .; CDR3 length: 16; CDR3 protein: CASSGTSGGSSYEQYF; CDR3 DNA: TGTGCCAGCAGTGGGACTAGCGGGGGTAGCTCCTACGAGCAGTACTTC
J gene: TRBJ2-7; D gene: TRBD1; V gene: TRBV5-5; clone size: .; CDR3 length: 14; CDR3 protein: CASSSRTGIYEQYF; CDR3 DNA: TGTGCCAGCAGCTCCAGGACAGGGATCTACGAGCAGTACTTC
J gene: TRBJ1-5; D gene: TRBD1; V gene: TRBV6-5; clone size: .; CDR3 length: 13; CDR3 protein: CASRRDRNQPQHF; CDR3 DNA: TGTGCCAGCAGGCGGGACAGGAATCAGCCCCAGCATTTT
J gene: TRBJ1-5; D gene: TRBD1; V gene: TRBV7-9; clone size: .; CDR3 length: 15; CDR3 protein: CASSNDRDSNQPQHF; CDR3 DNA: TGTGCCAGCAGCAACGACAGGGATAGCAATCAGCCCCAGCATTTT
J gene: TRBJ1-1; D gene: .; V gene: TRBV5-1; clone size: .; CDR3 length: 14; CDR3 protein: CASSLVPQNTEAFF; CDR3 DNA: TGCGCCAGCAGCTTGGTTCCCCAGAACACTGAAGCTTTCTTT
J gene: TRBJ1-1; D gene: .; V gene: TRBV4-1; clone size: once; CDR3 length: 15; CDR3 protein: CASSQEPGDRGEAFF; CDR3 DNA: TGCGCCAGCAGCCAGGAACCAGGGGATAGAGGTGAAGCTTTCTTT
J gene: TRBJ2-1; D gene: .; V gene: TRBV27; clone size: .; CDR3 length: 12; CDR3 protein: CASSKRGNEQFF; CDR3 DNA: TGTGCCAGCAGCAAAAGGGGAAATGAGCAGTTCTTC
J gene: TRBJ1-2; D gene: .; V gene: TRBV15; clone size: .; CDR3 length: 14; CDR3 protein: CATSRDLAGMGYTF; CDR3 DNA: TGTGCCACCAGCAGAGATCTGGCAGGGATGGGCTACACCTTC
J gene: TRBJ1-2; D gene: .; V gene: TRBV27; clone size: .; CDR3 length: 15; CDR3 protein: CASSDQVDGIYGYTF; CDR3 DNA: TGTGCCAGCAGCGATCAAGTGGACGGGATCTATGGCTACACCTTC
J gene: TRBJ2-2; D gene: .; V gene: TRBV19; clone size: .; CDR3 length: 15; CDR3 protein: CASSFGQMNTGELFF; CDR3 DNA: TGTGCCAGTAGTTTTGGGCAAATGAACACCGGGGAGCTGTTTTTT
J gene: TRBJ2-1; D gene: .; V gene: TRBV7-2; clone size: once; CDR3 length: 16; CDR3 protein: CASSSAGGRQYNEQFF; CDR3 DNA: TGTGCCAGCAGCTCTGCCGGGGGACGACAATACAATGAGCAGTTCTTC
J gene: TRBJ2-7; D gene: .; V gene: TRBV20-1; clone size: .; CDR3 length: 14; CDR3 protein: CSASLSPLNYEQYF; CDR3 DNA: TGCAGTGCTAGTTTATCCCCCCTTAACTACGAGCAGTACTTC
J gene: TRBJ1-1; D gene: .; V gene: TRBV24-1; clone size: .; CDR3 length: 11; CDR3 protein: CATSQGPEAFF; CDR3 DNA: TGTGCCACAAGTCAGGGCCCTGAAGCTTTCTTT
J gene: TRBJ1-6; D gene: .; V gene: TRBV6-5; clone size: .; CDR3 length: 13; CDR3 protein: CASSYSGTRPLHF; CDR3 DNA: TGTGCCAGCAGTTACAGCGGGACTCGTCCCCTCCACTTT
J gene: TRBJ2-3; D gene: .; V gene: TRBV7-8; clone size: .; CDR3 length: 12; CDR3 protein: CASSPQGDTQYF; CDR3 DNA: TGTGCCAGCAGCCCTCAGGGAGATACGCAGTATTTT